The rows below give T cell receptor beta chains drawn from one sample of a study of blood T cell repertoires in COVID-19. Some clones are missing from TCRdb's copy, which holds only in-frame ones; the method was immunoSEQ multiplex PCR. The table records roughly 76,000 clones, around 87% of them present only once. Source material: peripheral blood. The receptors were sampled from a young woman with acute or convalescent COVID-19. Each CDR3 is given with its conserved first and last residue. The D gene is left open where the match is weak. Where a row states a size, it is once, few, many or the class of an expanded clone; other rows omit it.

few	TRBV10-2	TRBD2	TRBJ2-3	CASRIRLAGSTDTQYF	TGCGCCAGCAGAATTCGACTAGCGGGGTCCACAGATACGCAGTATTTT
-	TRBV2	-	TRBJ1-2	CASSEVSVVWGYTF	TGTGCCAGCAGTGAAGTGTCAGTTGTTTGGGGCTACACCTTC
-	TRBV11-2	-	TRBJ1-2	CASSLGEGMSGYTF	TGTGCCAGCAGCTTAGGGGAGGGAATGAGTGGCTACACCTTC
-	TRBV7-9	TRBD2	TRBJ2-7	CASSPVLAGGDSYEQYF	TGTGCCAGCAGCCCCGTACTAGCGGGAGGGGACTCCTACGAGCAGTACTTC
-	TRBV18	-	TRBJ1-1	CASSYRQTNTEAFF	TGTGCCAGCTCATACAGACAGACGAACACTGAAGCTTTCTTT
-	TRBV30	TRBD2	TRBJ2-2	CAWEARPLAGGFKNTGELFF	TGTGCCTGGGAAGCTAGACCTCTAGCGGGAGGATTTAAGAACACCGGGGAGCTGTTTTTT
-	TRBV2	TRBD1	TRBJ2-2	CASISGQGAKTGELFF	TGTGCCAGCATTAGCGGACAGGGGGCGAAAACCGGGGAGCTGTTTTTT
-	TRBV7-9	TRBD2	TRBJ2-1	CASSSSGLAEQFF	TGTGCCAGCAGCTCCAGCGGACTAGCGGAGCAGTTCTTC
-	TRBV27	-	TRBJ1-6	CASSQNRRWNSPLHF	TGTGCCAGCAGCCAAAACAGGCGGTGGAATTCACCCCTCCACTTT
once	TRBV6-5	TRBD2	TRBJ2-3	CASSTSGSTDTQYF	TGTGCCAGCAGTACTAGCGGGAGTACAGATACGCAGTATTTT
-	TRBV20-1	-	TRBJ1-6	CSALVLSPLHF	TGCAGTGCTCTCGTCCTGTCACCCCTCCACTTT
once	TRBV7-6	-	TRBJ1-6	CASSKDPGGDNSPLHF	TGTGCCAGCAGCAAAGACCCCGGGGGTGATAATTCACCCCTCCACTTT
-	TRBV4-2	TRBD2	TRBJ2-3	CASSKLTSGSTDTQYF	TGTGCCAGCAGCAAATTGACTAGCGGAAGCACAGATACGCAGTATTTT
-	TRBV27	TRBD1	TRBJ2-7	CASRPGGLYEQYF	TGTGCCAGCAGACCAGGGGGCTTGTACGAGCAGTACTTC